This T cell receptor beta chain was documented in a study of response to subunit inactivated influenza vaccine. TCRdb processed the RT-PCR reads anew with MiXCR; each CDR3 protein has one entry. The sample has roughly 650,000 distinct CDR3 sequences, about 15% seen once. With termini counted, the CDR3 has 18 amino acids. On this clonotype itself: Antigen unknown. The DNA is left out, because the CDR3 cannot be placed on it with certainty; the CDR3 is given as TCRdb lists it.

Study-wide findings and caveats: Only a handful of new T cells, the authors suggested, are recruited with each seasonal influenza vaccination.

This TCR came from a man between 50 and 59 years old who received an inactivated influenza vaccine. The sample here was PBMCs from blood, taken 14 days before vaccination. This chain connects TRBV7-5 to TRBJ2-1; the D segment call TRBD2 is taken from the table without a DNA check. TRBV7-5 is shown as a pseudogene. The CDR3 sequence is CISVPEASLASGGNEQFF.